The clone carrying this T cell receptor beta chain was seen many times. TCRdb used MiXCR to reprocess the 5' RACE reads, holding one entry per CDR3 protein. Among about 190,000 distinct CDR3 sequences listed, approximately 15% were seen once. This sample is drawn from a study of identical twins. This same sample was also part of a study on T cells expressing NK-cell markers.

The TCR was taken from a woman between 18 and 30 years old in good health. The sequenced sample consisted of CD8+ T cells sorted from blood.

Here the CDR3 DNA reads TGTGCCAGCAGCGGTTCAGATACGCAGTATTTT. It is translated as CASSGSDTQYF. The rearrangement joins TRBV9 to TRBJ2-3; no definite D call. With 3 bases removed from V and 4 bases from J, the gap between germline ends came to 3 bases. CDR3 length: 11 residues. CDR1 and CDR2 from the germline V gene are SGDLS and YYNGEE.